Listed below are T cell receptor beta chains from one sample, sequenced in a study of T cells in localized non-small cell lung cancer. Profiling relied on immunoSEQ multiplex PCR, and the TCRdb table lists in-frame clones only, not all of them. The sample lists 55,000 to 65,000 clones; about 90% were seen once. The sample was peripheral blood, taken before any cancer treatment. Every receptor here comes from a man between 40 and 70 years old with stage I squamous cell lung carcinoma. Both conserved end residues are part of each CDR3. Each record gives: clone size, V gene, CDR3 length, D gene, J gene, CDR3 protein, CDR3 DNA. A D gene is named only where the DNA matches it firmly. Size tells how often a clone was seen (once, few, many) or the class of an expanded clone, and some rows leave it out.

abundance: .
v_gene: TRBV10-1
len: 15
d_gene: TRBD2
j_gene: TRBJ2-5
CDR3aa: CASSEGGSGGETQYF
CDR3nt: TGCGCCAGCAGTGAAGGCGGGAGCGGCGGGGAGACCCAGTACTTC

abundance: .
v_gene: TRBV10-3
len: 15
d_gene: .
j_gene: TRBJ2-1
CDR3aa: CAISESTGVGNEQFF
CDR3nt: TGTGCCATCAGTGAGTCGACGGGAGTGGGTAATGAGCAGTTCTTC

abundance: .
v_gene: TRBV4-3
len: 14
d_gene: TRBD2
j_gene: TRBJ2-1
CDR3aa: CASSHDFGAGDQFF
CDR3nt: TGCGCCAGCAGCCACGACTTTGGAGCGGGAGATCAGTTCTTC

abundance: once
v_gene: TRBV9
len: 13
d_gene: .
j_gene: TRBJ2-1
CDR3aa: CASSVAFYNEQFF
CDR3nt: TGTGCCAGCAGCGTAGCCTTCTACAATGAGCAGTTCTTC

abundance: once
v_gene: TRBV4-3
len: 13
d_gene: TRBD2
j_gene: TRBJ2-7
CDR3aa: CASSQEAGSVQYF
CDR3nt: TGCGCCAGCAGCCAAGAAGCGGGGTCTGTGCAGTACTTC

abundance: .
v_gene: TRBV29-1
len: 17
d_gene: TRBD1
j_gene: TRBJ2-6
CDR3aa: CSAGGGQGASGANVLTF
CDR3nt: TGCAGCGCCGGAGGGGGACAGGGGGCGTCTGGGGCCAACGTCCTGACTTTC

abundance: .
v_gene: TRBV28
len: 14
d_gene: .
j_gene: TRBJ2-7
CDR3aa: CASTSRGRSYEQYF
CDR3nt: TGTGCCAGCACCAGTCGGGGCAGATCCTACGAGCAGTACTTC

abundance: .
v_gene: TRBV11-1
len: 12
d_gene: TRBD1
j_gene: TRBJ1-1
CDR3aa: CASSEDRDEAFF
CDR3nt: TGTGCCAGCAGCGAAGACAGGGATGAAGCTTTCTTT

abundance: once
v_gene: TRBV10-3
len: 13
d_gene: .
j_gene: TRBJ2-1
CDR3aa: CAIGRGTEGEQFF
CDR3nt: TGTGCCATCGGAAGGGGCACTGAAGGGGAGCAGTTCTTC

abundance: once
v_gene: TRBV7-9
len: 14
d_gene: .
j_gene: TRBJ2-3
CDR3aa: CASSFTGATDTQYF
CDR3nt: TGTGCCAGCAGCTTTACCGGCGCCACAGATACGCAGTATTTT

abundance: .
v_gene: TRBV21-1
len: 15
d_gene: .
j_gene: TRBJ2-7
CDR3aa: CASSKGTGGTYEQYF
CDR3nt: TGTGCCAGCAGCAAGGGGACAGGCGGAACCTACGAGCAGTACTTC

abundance: .
v_gene: TRBV29-1
len: 15
d_gene: TRBD2
j_gene: TRBJ2-3
CDR3aa: CSVEGLAGEGDTQYF
CDR3nt: TGCAGCGTTGAAGGACTAGCGGGAGAGGGAGATACGCAGTATTTT

abundance: .
v_gene: TRBV19
len: 15
d_gene: .
j_gene: TRBJ2-7
CDR3aa: CASSINNRGGYEQYF
CDR3nt: TGTGCCAGTAGTATAAACAACAGGGGGGGCTACGAGCAGTACTTC

abundance: .
v_gene: TRBV18
len: 12
d_gene: .
j_gene: TRBJ1-2
CDR3aa: CASATAEGGYTF
CDR3nt: TGTGCCAGCGCTACAGCGGAGGGAGGCTACACCTTC

abundance: .
v_gene: TRBV28
len: 12
d_gene: .
j_gene: TRBJ1-4
CDR3aa: CASSFLSEKLFF
CDR3nt: TGTGCCAGCAGTTTTTTATCAGAAAAACTGTTTTTT

abundance: .
v_gene: TRBV7-8
len: 15
d_gene: TRBD2
j_gene: TRBJ2-1
CDR3aa: CASIEGTSLYNEQFF
CDR3nt: TGTGCCAGCATAGAAGGGACTAGCTTATACAATGAGCAGTTCTTC

abundance: once
v_gene: TRBV28
len: 14
d_gene: .
j_gene: TRBJ1-2
CDR3aa: CASQLPRGPYGYTF
CDR3nt: TGTGCCAGCCAACTTCCCCGGGGACCCTATGGCTACACCTTC

abundance: .
v_gene: TRBV4-2
len: 18
d_gene: TRBD1
j_gene: TRBJ2-2
CDR3aa: CASSQVTGTGGLTGELFF
CDR3nt: TGTGCCAGCAGCCAAGTCACCGGGACAGGGGGACTTACCGGGGAGCTGTTTTTT

abundance: few
v_gene: TRBV11-1
len: 15
d_gene: .
j_gene: TRBJ2-7
CDR3aa: CASSLLRTASYEQYF
CDR3nt: TGTGCCAGCAGCTTACTAAGGACGGCCTCCTACGAGCAGTACTTC

abundance: once
v_gene: TRBV19
len: 16
d_gene: TRBD1
j_gene: TRBJ1-5
CDR3aa: CASRGDRDRAAQPQHF
CDR3nt: TGTGCCAGTCGGGGGGACCGAGACAGGGCAGCTCAGCCCCAGCATTTT

abundance: .
v_gene: TRBV11-2
len: 17
d_gene: TRBD2
j_gene: TRBJ2-3
CDR3aa: CASSLDRGGSQADTQYF
CDR3nt: TGTGCCAGCAGCTTAGATCGGGGAGGGAGCCAGGCAGATACGCAGTATTTT

abundance: .
v_gene: TRBV6-4
len: 12
d_gene: TRBD2
j_gene: TRBJ2-1
CDR3aa: CATKSLAGAWIF
CDR3nt: TGTGCCACCAAAAGCCTAGCGGGAGCTTGGATCTTC

abundance: .
v_gene: TRBV7-2
len: 13
d_gene: .
j_gene: TRBJ1-1
CDR3aa: CASSFQGGSEAFF
CDR3nt: TGTGCCAGCAGCTTCCAGGGCGGCTCAGAAGCTTTCTTT

abundance: .
v_gene: TRBV28
len: 14
d_gene: .
j_gene: TRBJ2-7
CDR3aa: CASSRTGPPYGQYF
CDR3nt: TGTGCCAGCAGTAGGACGGGGCCCCCCTACGGGCAGTACTTC

abundance: .
v_gene: TRBV4-3
len: 18
d_gene: TRBD1
j_gene: TRBJ1-3
CDR3aa: CASSQDLGGRATGNTIYF
CDR3nt: TGCGCCAGCAGCCAAGATTTAGGGGGCAGGGCCACTGGAAACACCATATATTTT

abundance: .
v_gene: TRBV19
len: 16
d_gene: TRBD1
j_gene: TRBJ1-1
CDR3aa: CASSTGTGVRRTEAFF
CDR3nt: TGTGCCAGTAGTACCGGGACAGGGGTCAGGCGGACTGAAGCTTTCTTT

abundance: .
v_gene: TRBV13
len: 17
d_gene: TRBD2
j_gene: TRBJ2-7
CDR3aa: CASSLAASGGSSYEQYF
CDR3nt: TGTGCCAGCAGCTTAGCAGCTAGCGGGGGGAGCTCCTACGAGCAGTACTTC

abundance: .
v_gene: TRBV28
len: 15
d_gene: TRBD1
j_gene: TRBJ1-2
CDR3aa: CASRDPGQANYGYTF
CDR3nt: TGTGCCAGCCGTGATCCGGGACAGGCTAACTATGGCTACACCTTC

abundance: .
v_gene: TRBV7-2
len: 15
d_gene: TRBD2
j_gene: TRBJ2-1
CDR3aa: CASSRSGTADNEQFF
CDR3nt: TGTGCCAGCAGTCGTAGCGGGACCGCGGACAATGAGCAGTTCTTC

abundance: .
v_gene: TRBV10-3
len: 18
d_gene: .
j_gene: TRBJ2-6
CDR3aa: CAISGAPGLGPGANVLTF
CDR3nt: TGTGCCATCAGTGGGGCACCGGGTCTTGGGCCCGGGGCCAACGTCCTGACTTTC

abundance: .
v_gene: TRBV4-2
len: 17
d_gene: TRBD2
j_gene: TRBJ2-2
CDR3aa: CASSQESGVANTGELFF
CDR3nt: TGTGCCAGCAGCCAGGAAAGCGGGGTCGCGAACACCGGGGAGCTGTTTTTT

abundance: .
v_gene: TRBV2
len: 11
d_gene: .
j_gene: TRBJ2-2
CDR3aa: CASSGAGELFF
CDR3nt: TGTGCCAGCAGTGGGGCCGGGGAGCTGTTTTTT

abundance: .
v_gene: TRBV28
len: 18
d_gene: TRBD2
j_gene: TRBJ2-7
CDR3aa: CASSLIGLAGGGGYEQYF
CDR3nt: TGTGCCAGCAGTTTAATAGGGCTAGCGGGGGGCGGAGGCTACGAGCAGTACTTC

abundance: .
v_gene: TRBV15
len: 15
d_gene: .
j_gene: TRBJ2-2
CDR3aa: CATSRDRTLTGELFF
CDR3nt: TGTGCCACCAGCAGAGATAGGACACTCACCGGGGAGCTGTTTTTT

abundance: once
v_gene: TRBV19
len: 14
d_gene: TRBD1
j_gene: TRBJ1-5
CDR3aa: CASSIRDRNQPQHF
CDR3nt: TGTGCCAGTAGTATCCGGGACAGGAATCAGCCCCAGCATTTT